This TCR beta chain was identified in a study of shared clonotypes between healthy human individuals. As for the study in general: Each donor's CD8 memory used one plate, CD8 naive two, each CD4 subset three.

Only in-frame clones appear in the TCRdb table, and some are missing; sequencing was by immunoSEQ multiplex PCR. The sample carries a few million clones, about nine tenths recorded once. V shed 6 bases and J shed 1 base, with 12 bases lying between them. From germline, CDR1 is KGHSH and CDR2 LQKENI. The CDR3 has 14 amino acids. Specimen: naive CD4+ T cells from PBMCs. Specified subset: CD45RA+ positively selected. V gene TRBV18 combines with J gene TRBJ1-1, with TRBD1 as a possible D gene (5 bases). The sequence was obtained from a man aged 18 to 35 in good health. Some clones in this sample may be carry-over from other donors' samples. This CDR3 is CASSSGPSNTEAFF. The CDR3 nucleotides read TGTGCCAGCTCGTCGGGACCGTCGAACACTGAAGCTTTCTTT.